This TCR beta chain was identified during a study of OX40 agonist ivuxolimab in advanced cancers. Study context: Dose-escalation patients' cancers were hepatocellular carcinoma, melanoma, renal cell or head and neck cancer. Participants averaged about 66 years of age (range roughly 23 to 90) and were 82.7% male.

A history of autoimmune disease or systemic immunosuppression excluded patients. The germline V gene has CDR1 MNHNY and CDR2 SVGAGI (reference sequence). This CDR3 spans 14 amino acids. V lost 2 bases, J lost 8 bases, and 10 bases lay in between. Data came from immunoSEQ multiplex PCR; TCRdb stores just in-frame clones and leaves some out. This sample yields about 84,000 clones, of which 85% to 95% are seen a single time; 0.43% belongs to the top ten. Source: CD4+ or CD8+ T cells sorted from blood, taken in a trial of the OX40 agonist ivuxolimab. The TCR comes from an adult with an advanced solid tumor such as melanoma, head and neck, liver or kidney cancer. The gene calls are TRBV6-6 and TRBJ1-6, with D possibly matching TRBD1 (6 bases). The CDR3 DNA sequence: TGTGCCAGCAGTTACGTGGCAGGGGATTCACCCCTCCACTTT. It translates to CASSYVAGDSPLHF.